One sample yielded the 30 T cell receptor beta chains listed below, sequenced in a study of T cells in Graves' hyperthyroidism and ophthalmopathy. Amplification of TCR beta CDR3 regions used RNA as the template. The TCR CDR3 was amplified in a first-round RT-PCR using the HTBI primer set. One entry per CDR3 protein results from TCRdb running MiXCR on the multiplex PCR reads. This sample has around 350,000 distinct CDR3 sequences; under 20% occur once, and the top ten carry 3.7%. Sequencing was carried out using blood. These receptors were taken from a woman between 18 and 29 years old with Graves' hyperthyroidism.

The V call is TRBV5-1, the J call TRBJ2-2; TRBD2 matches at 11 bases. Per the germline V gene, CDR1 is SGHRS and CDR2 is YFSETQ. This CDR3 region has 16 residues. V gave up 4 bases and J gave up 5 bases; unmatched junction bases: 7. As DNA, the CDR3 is TGCGCCAGCAGCCGTTCCGGGACTAGCGGTACCGGGGAGCTGTTTTTT. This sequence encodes CASSRSGTSGTGELFF.

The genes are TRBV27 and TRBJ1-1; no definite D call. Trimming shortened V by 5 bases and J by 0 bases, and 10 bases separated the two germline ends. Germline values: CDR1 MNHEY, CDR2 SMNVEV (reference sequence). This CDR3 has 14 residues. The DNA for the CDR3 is TGTGCCAGCAGTAGGGAGACGATGAACACTGAAGCTTTCTTT. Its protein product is CASSRETMNTEAFF.

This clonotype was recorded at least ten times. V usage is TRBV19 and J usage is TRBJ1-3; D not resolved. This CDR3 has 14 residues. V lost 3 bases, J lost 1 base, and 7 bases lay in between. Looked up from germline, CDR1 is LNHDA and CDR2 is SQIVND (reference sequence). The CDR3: CASSMKRSGNTIYF. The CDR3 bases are TGTGCCAGTAGTATGAAGAGATCTGGAAACACCATATATTTT.

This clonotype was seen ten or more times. CDR3 nucleotides: TGTGCCCTGGCGGGAGGGGCAGACACTGAAGCTTTCTTT. This gives the protein CALAGGADTEAFF. The chain carries TRBV30 and TRBJ1-1; the D gene is possibly TRBD1 (5 bases). The CDR3 length is 13 residues. V lost 8 bases and J lost 3, with 16 bases in between. CDR1 and CDR2 from the germline V gene are GTSNPN and SVGIG (reference sequence).

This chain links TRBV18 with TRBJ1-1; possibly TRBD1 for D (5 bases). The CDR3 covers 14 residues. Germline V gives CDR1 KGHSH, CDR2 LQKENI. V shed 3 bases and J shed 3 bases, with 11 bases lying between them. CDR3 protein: CASSPAGVDTEAFF. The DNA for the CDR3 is TGTGCCAGCTCACCGGCGGGGGTGGACACTGAAGCTTTCTTT.

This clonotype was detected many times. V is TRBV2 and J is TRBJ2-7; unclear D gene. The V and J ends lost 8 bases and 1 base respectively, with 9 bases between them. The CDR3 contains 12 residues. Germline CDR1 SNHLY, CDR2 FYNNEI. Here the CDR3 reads CASLSVSYEQYF. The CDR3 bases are TGTGCCAGCCTCTCGGTATCCTACGAGCAGTACTTC.

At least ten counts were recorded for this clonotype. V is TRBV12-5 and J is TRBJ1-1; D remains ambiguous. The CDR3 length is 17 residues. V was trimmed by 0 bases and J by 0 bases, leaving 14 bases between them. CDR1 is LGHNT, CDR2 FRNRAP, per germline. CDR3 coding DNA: TGTGCTAGTGGTTTGGTACGAAGGGCGGGAATGAACACTGAAGCTTTCTTT. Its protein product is CASGLVRRAGMNTEAFF.

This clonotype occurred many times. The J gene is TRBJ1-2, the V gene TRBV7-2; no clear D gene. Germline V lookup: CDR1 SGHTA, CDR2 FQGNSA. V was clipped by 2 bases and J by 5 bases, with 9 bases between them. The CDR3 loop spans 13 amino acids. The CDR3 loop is CASSLKGSYGYTF. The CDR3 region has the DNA TGTGCCAGCAGCTTAAAGGGATCTTATGGCTACACCTTC.

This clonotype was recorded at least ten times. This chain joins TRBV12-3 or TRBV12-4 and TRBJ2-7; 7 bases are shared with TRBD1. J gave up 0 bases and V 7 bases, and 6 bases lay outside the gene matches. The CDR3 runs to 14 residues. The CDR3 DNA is TGTGCCAGCAAATATAGGGGGCTCTCCTACGAGCAGTACTTC. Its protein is CASKYRGLSYEQYF.

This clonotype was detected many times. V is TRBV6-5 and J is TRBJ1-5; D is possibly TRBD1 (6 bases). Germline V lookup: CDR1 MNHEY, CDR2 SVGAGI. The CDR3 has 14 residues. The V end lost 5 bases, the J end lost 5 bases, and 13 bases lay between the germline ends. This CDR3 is CASSPTGQYQPQHF. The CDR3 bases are TGTGCCAGCAGTCCAACCGGACAGTATCAGCCCCAGCATTTT.

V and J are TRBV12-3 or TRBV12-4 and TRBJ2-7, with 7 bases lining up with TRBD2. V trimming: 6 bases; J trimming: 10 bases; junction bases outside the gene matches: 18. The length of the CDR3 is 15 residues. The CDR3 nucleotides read TGTGCCAGCAGACATACCTTAATCAGGGAGGGTGAACAGTACTTC. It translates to CASRHTLIREGEQYF.

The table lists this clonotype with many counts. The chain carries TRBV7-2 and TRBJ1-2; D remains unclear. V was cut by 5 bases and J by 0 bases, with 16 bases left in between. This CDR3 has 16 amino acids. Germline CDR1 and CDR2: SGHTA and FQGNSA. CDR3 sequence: CASSPSGPRTNYGYTF. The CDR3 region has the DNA TGTGCCAGCAGCCCCAGCGGGCCGAGAACTAACTATGGCTACACCTTC.

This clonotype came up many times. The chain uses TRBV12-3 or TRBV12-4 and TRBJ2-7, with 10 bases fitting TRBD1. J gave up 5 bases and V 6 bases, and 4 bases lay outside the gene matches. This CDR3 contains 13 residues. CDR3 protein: CASREGQGNEQYF. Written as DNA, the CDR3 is TGTGCCAGCAGAGAGGGACAGGGGAACGAGCAGTACTTC.

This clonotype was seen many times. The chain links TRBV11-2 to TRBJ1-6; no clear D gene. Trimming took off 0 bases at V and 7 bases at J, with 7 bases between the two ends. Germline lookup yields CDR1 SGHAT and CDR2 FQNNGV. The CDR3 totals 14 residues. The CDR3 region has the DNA TGTGCCAGCAGCTTAGACGGGCACAATTCACCCCTCCACTTT. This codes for CASSLDGHNSPLHF.

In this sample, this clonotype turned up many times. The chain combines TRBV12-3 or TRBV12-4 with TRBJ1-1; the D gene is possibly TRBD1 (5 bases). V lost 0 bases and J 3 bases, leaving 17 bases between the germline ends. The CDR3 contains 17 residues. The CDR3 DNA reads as TGTGCCAGCAGTTTAGCGCTCCGGGGACTACGAGACACTGAAGCTTTCTTT. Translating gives CASSLALRGLRDTEAFF.

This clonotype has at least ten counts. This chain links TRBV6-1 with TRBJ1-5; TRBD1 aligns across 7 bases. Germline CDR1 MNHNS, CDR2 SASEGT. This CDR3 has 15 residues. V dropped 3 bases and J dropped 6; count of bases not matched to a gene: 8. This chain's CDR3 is CASSDWQGEVQPQHF. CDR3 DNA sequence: TGTGCCAGCAGTGATTGGCAGGGGGAGGTTCAGCCCCAGCATTTT.

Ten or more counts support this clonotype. CDR3 residues: CASRGQGSNTGELFF. DNA of the CDR3: TGTGCCAGCAGGGGACAGGGCTCGAACACCGGGGAGCTGTTTTTT. V usage is TRBV7-3 and J usage is TRBJ2-2; 9 nucleotides match TRBD1. The CDR3 extends over 15 amino acids. Germline assignment: CDR1 SGHTA and CDR2 FQGTGA. V was pared by 6 bases and J by 0 bases, with 2 bases of the junction left unmatched.

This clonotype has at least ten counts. The CDR3, as DNA: TGCAGTGCTAGACGCGACAGGGGGGAAGAGACCCAGTACTTC. It yields the protein CSARRDRGEETQYF. This sequence joins TRBV20-1 and TRBJ2-5; 9 nucleotides line up with TRBD1. Per germline, CDR1 DFQATT and CDR2 SNEGSKA (reference sequence). The CDR3 runs to 14 residues. J gave up 3 bases and V 2 bases, and 4 bases lay outside the gene matches.

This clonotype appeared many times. The CDR3 region is CASSSLNGNTEAFF. The CDR3 nucleotides read TGTGCCAGCAGTTCCTTGAACGGGAACACTGAAGCTTTCTTT. The rearrangement links TRBV6-5 to TRBJ1-1; no reliable D call. The CDR3 runs to 14 residues. The germline gives CDR1 MNHEY, CDR2 SVGAGI. Trimming took 4 bases from V and 1 from J, leaving 10 bases between them.

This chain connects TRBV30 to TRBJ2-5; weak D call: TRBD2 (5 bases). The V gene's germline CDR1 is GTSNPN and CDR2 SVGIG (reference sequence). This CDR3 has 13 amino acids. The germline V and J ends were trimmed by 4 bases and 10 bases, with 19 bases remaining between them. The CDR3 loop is CAWTKRGLSNQYF. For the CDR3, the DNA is TGTGCCTGGACCAAAAGAGGGCTGTCGAACCAGTACTTC. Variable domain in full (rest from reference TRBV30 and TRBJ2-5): SQTIHQWPATLVQPVGSPLSLECTVEGTSNPNLYWYRQAAGRGLQLLFYSVGIGQISSEVPQNLSASRPQDRQFILSSKKLLLSDSGFYLCAWTKRGLSNQYFGPGTRLLVL.

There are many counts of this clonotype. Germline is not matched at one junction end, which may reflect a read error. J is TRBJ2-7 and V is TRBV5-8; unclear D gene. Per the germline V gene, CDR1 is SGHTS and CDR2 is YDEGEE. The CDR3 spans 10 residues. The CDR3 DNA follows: TGTGCCAGCAGCTTGGTAACAGCAGGCTTC. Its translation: CASSLVTAGF.

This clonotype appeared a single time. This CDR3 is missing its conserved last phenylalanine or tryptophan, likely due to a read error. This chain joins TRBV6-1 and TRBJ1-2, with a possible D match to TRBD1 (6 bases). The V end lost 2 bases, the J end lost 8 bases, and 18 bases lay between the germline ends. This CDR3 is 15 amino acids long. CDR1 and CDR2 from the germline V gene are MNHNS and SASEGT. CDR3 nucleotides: TGTGCCAGCAGTGAATGGGGGCGCCGGTGGGAGGGCTACACCGTC. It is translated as CASSEWGRRWEGYTV.

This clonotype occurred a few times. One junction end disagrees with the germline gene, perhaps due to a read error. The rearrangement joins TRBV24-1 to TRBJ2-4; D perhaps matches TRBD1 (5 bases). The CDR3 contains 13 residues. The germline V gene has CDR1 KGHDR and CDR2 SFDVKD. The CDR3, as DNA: TGTGCCACCGGACACTTAGCCAAAAACATTAAGTACTTC. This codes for CATGHLAKNIKYF.

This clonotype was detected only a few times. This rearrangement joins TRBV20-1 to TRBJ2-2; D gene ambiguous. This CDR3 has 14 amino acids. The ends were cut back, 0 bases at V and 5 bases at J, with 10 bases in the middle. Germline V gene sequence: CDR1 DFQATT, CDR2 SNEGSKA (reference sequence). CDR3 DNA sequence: TGCAGTGCTAGAGATGGGCCCGGGACCGGGGAGCTGTTTTTT. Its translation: CSARDGPGTGELFF.

CDR3 nucleotide sequence: TGTGCCTCCACAGGGGTCCAAGAGACCCAGTACTTC. Its protein product is CASTGVQETQYF. This chain joins TRBV30 and TRBJ2-5, with TRBD1 matching over 7 bases. This CDR3 spans 12 amino acids. Losses at the gene ends were 7 bases for V and 1 base for J; bases not matched to a gene: 3. Germline lookup yields CDR1 GTSNPN and CDR2 SVGIG (reference sequence).

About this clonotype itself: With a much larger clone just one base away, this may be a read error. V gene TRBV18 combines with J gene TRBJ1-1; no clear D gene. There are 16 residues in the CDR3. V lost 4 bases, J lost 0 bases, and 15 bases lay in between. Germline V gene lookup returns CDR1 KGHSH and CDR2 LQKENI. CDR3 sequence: CASSLPIERVNTEAFF. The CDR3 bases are TGTGCCAGCTCACTACCGATTGAAAGGGTGAACACTGAAGCTTTCTTT.

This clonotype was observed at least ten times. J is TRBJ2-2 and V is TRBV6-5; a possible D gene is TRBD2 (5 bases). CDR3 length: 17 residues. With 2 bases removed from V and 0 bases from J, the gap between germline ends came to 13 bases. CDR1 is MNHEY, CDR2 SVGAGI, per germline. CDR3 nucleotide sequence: TGTGCCAGCAGTTACCGGCTCGTGGACTCGAACACCGGGGAGCTGTTTTTT. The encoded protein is CASSYRLVDSNTGELFF.

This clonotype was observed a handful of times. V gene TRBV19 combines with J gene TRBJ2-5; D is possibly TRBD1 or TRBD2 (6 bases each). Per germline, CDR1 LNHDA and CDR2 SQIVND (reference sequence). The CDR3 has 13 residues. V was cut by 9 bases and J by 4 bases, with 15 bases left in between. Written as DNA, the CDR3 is TGTGCCAGCAACGGGGGACACCGAGAGACCCAGTACTTC. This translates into CASNGGHRETQYF.

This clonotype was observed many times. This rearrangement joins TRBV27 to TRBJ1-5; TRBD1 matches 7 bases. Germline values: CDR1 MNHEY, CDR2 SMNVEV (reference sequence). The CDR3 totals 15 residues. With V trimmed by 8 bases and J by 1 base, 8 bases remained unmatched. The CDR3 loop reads CASRTQGFSNQPQHF. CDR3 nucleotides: TGTGCCAGCCGGACACAGGGGTTCAGCAATCAGCCCCAGCATTTT.

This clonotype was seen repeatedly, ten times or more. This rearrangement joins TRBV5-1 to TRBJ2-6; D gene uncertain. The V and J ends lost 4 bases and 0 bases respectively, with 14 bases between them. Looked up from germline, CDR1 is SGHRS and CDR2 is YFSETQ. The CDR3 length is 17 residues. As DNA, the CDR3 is TGCGCCAGCAGCCCGGAGCCAGGATACTCTGGGGCCAACGTCCTGACTTTC. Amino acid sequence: CASSPEPGYSGANVLTF.